This TCR beta chain was recorded in a study of brain T cells in children with intractable seizures. Study-wide results and caveats: Viral specificity was inferred only from CDR3 similarity; HCMV serostatus was unknown.

CDR3 length equals 16 residues. The germline gives CDR1 LNHNV, CDR2 YYDKDF (reference sequence). Losses at the gene ends were 0 bases for V and 6 bases for J; bases not matched to a gene: 8. Notes on this clone: Its target is not known.

Using immunoSEQ multiplex PCR, the repertoire was profiled, and TCRdb retains in-frame clones only, with some absent. Of 110,000 or so clones listed, under 95% were seen once; the top ten hold about 3.8%. Sequencing was limited to surgery cases with top T cell transcript signatures in brain tissue. Patients received at least one anti-epileptic drug before surgery. The chain has TRBV15 and TRBJ2-3; TRBD2 aligns across 8 bases. The sequences come from peripheral blood, collected at surgery. The TCR comes from a boy under three years old with hemimegalencephaly and intractable seizures. The CDR3 spells CATSRDTSGSGDTQYF. The DNA for the CDR3 is TGTGCCACCAGCAGAGATACGAGCGGGAGCGGGGATACGCAGTATTTT. Full variable domain (remainder filled in from reference TRBV15 and TRBJ2-3): DAMVIQNPRYQVTQFGKPVTLSCSQTLNHNVMYWYQQKSSQAPKLLFHYYDKDFNNEADTPDNFQSRRPNTSFCFLDIRSPGLGDTAMYLCATSRDTSGSGDTQYFGPGTRLTVL.